This T cell receptor beta chain was found in a study of blood T cell repertoires in COVID-19. Study details: Sites across the United States, Italy and Spain contributed samples from acute and convalescent COVID-19. Sample material is recorded as cDNA or gDNA derived from T cells, B-cell-depleted T cells, or PBMCs.

In the original processing: By means of reference gene primer amplification, nucleated cell counts were estimated. Data came from immunoSEQ multiplex PCR; TCRdb stores just in-frame clones and leaves some out. V and J calls and clone size are those listed in that table; D and trimming were worked out from the DNA. The sample includes 200,000 to 250,000 clones, about 85% of them seen just once. The origin of this receptor is a woman older than 75 with active or convalescent COVID-19. Sequenced: peripheral blood.

DNA for the CDR3: TGTGCCATCAGTGAGTATGGGAGTCAAGATGAGCAGTTCTTC. It is translated as CAISEYGSQDEQFF. The chain carries TRBV10-3 and TRBJ2-1, with D perhaps matching TRBD2 (5 bases). CDR1 ENHRY and CDR2 SYGVKD come from the germline V gene. The V and J ends lost 1 base and 8 bases respectively, with 12 bases between them. The CDR3 runs 14 residues.